This T cell receptor beta chain was identified during a study of blood T cell repertoires in COVID-19 (dated by TCRdb to 2018 to 2021). In the study overall: Samples covering the acute and convalescent phases of COVID-19 were provided by collaborators in the United States, Italy and Spain. The prospective study material was composed of cDNA or gDNA derived from T cells, B-cell-depleted T cells, or PBMCs. Deeply sampled blood TCRbeta repertoires from subjects exposed to, actively infected with, or recovered from COVID-19 were included in the dataset. The repertoires were made available in a free public database intended to serve as a resource for research on the immune response to SARS-CoV-2. Samples came from the ongoing ImmuneRACE study (first 160 participants) plus 1,254 subjects from 6 global collaborators. Nearly every sample came with metadata listing a de-identified subject ID, COVID-19 status, age in years and sex. HLA class I and class II types, where available, came from metadata supplied by the sample provider rather than from assay-based typing.

The collaborating institutions used their own protocols to collect whole blood in K2EDTA tubes. For TCRbeta analysis, collaborators shipped samples as frozen whole blood, isolated PBMCs, or DNA extracted from either of those sample types. Broader findings and caveats from the paper: How much clinical and demographic metadata was included differed by source and by participant, and the metadata was provided uncurated.

The immunoSEQ Assay, a bias-controlled multiplex PCR, was used to amplify TCRbeta CDR3 regions from genomic DNA. As for the authors' bioinformatics: Within the assay, amplification of reference gene primers was used to estimate how many nucleated cells each sample contained. Sequence reads were collapsed and filtered to measure the absolute abundance of every unique TCRbeta CDR3 rearrangement. For each sample, productive Simpson clonality was calculated as the square root of Simpson's diversity index across productive rearrangements. TCRdb took over this immuneACCESS table, retaining in-frame rearrangements with V and J assigned. Such tables are incomplete; in checked studies, under half of the missing clones stem from an unresolved V gene, and the remainder is unexplained. The V and J calls and clone size come from that table; D and trimming were worked out from the DNA. The table for this sample lists 190,000 or so clones; about four fifths of them were counted only once. The biggest ten clones account for 2.9% of the sample.

Trimming removed 0 bases from V and 12 bases from J, leaving 16 bases between the germline ends. CDR1 and CDR2 were assigned from the germline V gene as SGHRS and YFSETQ. The CDR3 numbers 15 residues from cysteine through phenylalanine. Only the CDR3 portion is preserved as DNA: 45 bases, with reading frame beginning at the first base. Comments on this clone: The specificity of this receptor is unknown. Per-base qualities were not stored, and no clone one base away is much larger.

Sample: peripheral blood. The chain joins TRBV5-1 to TRBJ1-6, with the D gene uncertain. The source is a man aged 50 to 59 with active or convalescent COVID-19. The CDR3 amino acid sequence is: CASSLDGQTGRPLHF. The sequenced DNA is TGCGCCAGCAGCTTGGATGGTCAGACGGGGAGACCCCTCCACTTT. Joined to the reference TRBV5-1 and TRBJ1-6 proteins, this CDR3 gives the full variable domain: KAGVTQTPRYLIKTRGQQVTLSCSPISGHRSVSWYQQTPGQGLQFLFEYFSETQRNKGNFPGRFSGRQFSNSRSEMNVSTLELGDSALYLCASSLDGQTGRPLHFGNGTRLTVT.